Listed here is a single TCR beta chain. Its target is not known. Trimming took 5 bases from V and 5 from J, leaving 20 bases between them. Germline values: CDR1 DFQATT, CDR2 SNEGSKA (reference sequence). This CDR3 comprises 15 residues. The data are from a study of T cells after yellow fever vaccination. Study outcomes and limitations: At approximately 95% for CD4 and 70% to 90% for CD8, most primary-vaccination clones showed up again after the booster. Faster peaking, at day 5 versus 15, marked a secondary response that was weaker. High-abundance clonotypes from the bulk population could contaminate FACS-sorted repertoires.

Template-switching 5'RACE yielded the TCR cDNA; a universal primer site and UMIs were added in the process. TCRdb re-called the 5' RACE reads through MiXCR, storing one row per CDR3 protein. The sample includes some 350,000 distinct CDR3 sequences, around a tenth of them seen just once. The V call is TRBV20-1, the J call TRBJ2-3, with unresolved D. Sequences were derived from PBMCs, sampled on the day of the first yellow fever vaccination. This sequence was found in a man aged 18 to 35 who received the YFV17D yellow fever vaccine. CDR3 DNA: TGCAGTGCTCCCTCCTTTGCCCGCGTCCAAGATACGCAGTATTTT. This translates into CSAPSFARVQDTQYF.